This TCR beta chain is drawn from a study of shared clonotypes between healthy human individuals. Study in general: A couple of female and a few male donors aged 18 to 49 were enrolled. Plates per donor: three CD4 naive, three CD4 memory, two CD8 naive, one CD8 memory.

The CDR3 runs to 15 residues. J was trimmed by 3 bases and V by 4 bases; bases with no gene match: 9. Germline lookup yields CDR1 SGHNT and CDR2 YYREEE (reference sequence). Participating donors were healthy, HIV-negative adults free of recent acute infections or vaccinations. Every immunoSEQ plate was one replicate of a subset's evenly spread DNA. The repertoire was sequenced with immunoSEQ multiplex PCR; TCRdb's copy has only in-frame clones and lacks some. In the table there are some 980,000 clones, less than 85% of which are singletons. This receptor was obtained from a man aged 18 to 30 in good health. The genes are TRBV5-4 and TRBJ1-2, with 7 bases identical to TRBD1. The sequencing input was memory CD4+ T cells sorted from blood. Noted subset: CD45RA-negative fraction. As DNA, the CDR3 is TGTGCCAGCAGCACGTCAGCAGGGGGAGACTATGGCTACACCTTC. Encoded protein: CASSTSAGGDYGYTF.